A selection of T cell receptor beta chains follows, all from one sample in a study of blood T cells in healthy people across ages. TCRdb fed the 5' RACE reads into MiXCR, producing one record per CDR3 protein. The profile shows some 1.4 million distinct CDR3 sequences, 42% of them singletons. Sequencing was performed on blood. These TCRs come from a woman under 30 in good health. Both conserved end residues are part of each CDR3. A D gene is named only where the DNA matches it firmly. Size is omitted from some rows. Given values are once, few, many or a class for expanded clones.

d_gene | j_gene | v_gene | abundance | CDR3nt | CDR3aa
. | TRBJ1-1 | TRBV27 | . | TGTGCCAGCAGTTTGGGACCGGACTACACTGAAGCTTTCTTT | CASSLGPDYTEAFF
. | TRBJ2-6 | TRBV29-1 | . | TGCAGCGTCGAGGACCCGCGGGACGGGGCCAACGTCCTGACTTTC | CSVEDPRDGANVLTF
TRBD2 | TRBJ2-7 | TRBV5-1 | few | TGCGCCAGCAGCCCCTACCCTCCGGGGGGGTCCTACGAGCAGTACTTC | CASSPYPPGGSYEQYF
. | TRBJ2-5 | TRBV2 | . | TGTGCCAGCAGTGAGAGCGAACTGCTGGGGACCCAGTACTTC | CASSESELLGTQYF
. | TRBJ1-2 | TRBV7-8 | . | TGTGCCAGCAGCTTAATCACCGCTAACTATGGCTACACCTTC | CASSLITANYGYTF
. | TRBJ1-4 | TRBV9 | . | TGTGCCAGCAGCGTGCGATACTCCGGCCCTAATGAAAAACTGTTTTTT | CASSVRYSGPNEKLFF
TRBD1 | TRBJ1-2 | TRBV7-9 | few | TGTGCCAGCAGCTTACCGGGACAGGACTACCTCTATGGCTACACCTTC | CASSLPGQDYLYGYTF
. | TRBJ1-1 | TRBV5-1 | . | TGCGCCAGCAGCTTTATAGGGGCATTGAACACTGAAGCTTTCTTT | CASSFIGALNTEAFF
. | TRBJ1-5 | TRBV5-6 | . | TGTGCCAGCAGCCCGAGGACGGTCAATCAGCCCCAGCATTTT | CASSPRTVNQPQHF
TRBD2 | TRBJ2-2 | TRBV20-1 | . | TGCAGTGCTAGGGAATTAAGCGGGGCCTCGAACACCGGGGAGCTGTTTTTT | CSARELSGASNTGELFF
. | TRBJ2-1 | TRBV2 | . | TGTGCCAGCAGTTTCGGGGTCGAGCAGTTCTTC | CASSFGVEQFF
. | TRBJ1-1 | TRBV27 | . | TGTGCCAGCAGTTCGCCTCTAGGGGCCCAAGGCCCTGAAGCTTTCTTT | CASSSPLGAQGPEAFF
TRBD2 | TRBJ2-7 | TRBV6-6 | . | TGTGCCAGCATCCAACAAAGCGGGGGGTTCTTCGATGAGCAGTACTTC | CASIQQSGGFFDEQYF
. | TRBJ2-2 | TRBV2 | . | TGTGCCACCGTAGCGGCCGGGGAGCTGTTTTTT | CATVAAGELFF
. | TRBJ2-2 | TRBV27 | . | TGTGCCAGCAGTTTACGAGGAGCCACCGGGGAGCTGTTTTTT | CASSLRGATGELFF
TRBD1 | TRBJ2-1 | TRBV9 | . | TGTGCCAGCAGCACAGGGGAGTTTGAGCAGTTCTTC | CASSTGEFEQFF
TRBD1 | TRBJ2-4 | TRBV14 | few | TGTGCCAGCAGCCAAGCAGACCAGGGGGTAGCCAAAAACATTCAGTACTTC | CASSQADQGVAKNIQYF
. | TRBJ2-1 | TRBV7-6 | . | TGTGCCGTCAGGGGGGGGACTAGGGCGGCCAATGAGCAGTTCTTC | CAVRGGTRAANEQFF
. | TRBJ1-2 | TRBV6-5 | . | TGTGCCAGCAGTTACGGGGCTAATGGCCACACCTTC | CASSYGANGHTF
TRBD1 | TRBJ2-3 | TRBV12-5 | . | TGTGCTAGTGGTTCCGGGACAGGAGGAACAGATACGCAGTATTTT | CASGSGTGGTDTQYF
TRBD1 | TRBJ1-2 | TRBV20-1 | . | TGCAGTGCTAGAGATCGAGGGGGACAGGAGTCTAACTATGGCTACACCTTC | CSARDRGGQESNYGYTF
TRBD2 | TRBJ2-1 | TRBV18 | once | TGTGCCAGCTCACCGTACACCGGGACTAGCGTGTATGAGCAGTTCTTC | CASSPYTGTSVYEQFF
TRBD1 | TRBJ1-3 | TRBV5-1 | . | TGCGCCAGCAGCCCGACAGGGGTTTTCTCTGGAAACACCATATATTTT | CASSPTGVFSGNTIYF
. | TRBJ2-5 | TRBV20-1 | few | TGCAGTGCTAGAGATAGTTCAAACCTCGGGACCCAGTACTTC | CSARDSSNLGTQYF
TRBD1 | TRBJ2-5 | TRBV9 | . | TGTGCCAGCAGCGAGGGGACAGGGGGCTTACGAGAGCAGTACTTC | CASSEGTGGLREQYF
TRBD2 | TRBJ2-1 | TRBV11-1 | few | TGTGCCAGCAGCCCCCCAAGGACTAGCGGGGAATACAATGAGCAGTTCTTC | CASSPPRTSGEYNEQFF
. | TRBJ2-1 | TRBV2 | . | TGTGCCAGCAGGGAAGAGCTCTCGCCAGAGACCCAGTTCTTC | CASREELSPETQFF
. | TRBJ2-5 | TRBV4-1 | once | TGCGCCAGCAACCAAGAGGGTAGGGCAGAGACCCAGTACTTC | CASNQEGRAETQYF
TRBD1 | TRBJ2-7 | TRBV29-1 | . | TGCAGCGTAATTACAGGGGTGGGCTACGAGCAGTACTTC | CSVITGVGYEQYF
. | TRBJ1-2 | TRBV2 | . | TGTGCCAGCAGTGAAATCCGGGGAGATGGCTACACCTTC | CASSEIRGDGYTF
TRBD1 | TRBJ2-1 | TRBV20-1 | few | TGCAGTGCTAGGGCGTTCGGGACAGTTGACAATGAGCAGTTCTTC | CSARAFGTVDNEQFF
TRBD2 | TRBJ2-1 | TRBV4-1 | few | TGCGCCAGCAGCGGGGGACTAGTCTATGAGCAGTTCTTC | CASSGGLVYEQFF
. | TRBJ1-2 | TRBV6-5 | . | TGTGCCAGCAGTAACCCAAAGCTCGCGAACCCTGGCTACACCTTC | CASSNPKLANPGYTF
. | TRBJ1-2 | TRBV6-1 | once | TGTGCCAGCAGTGAACGGGAGACCTACTATGGCTACACCTTC | CASSERETYYGYTF
TRBD2 | TRBJ2-7 | TRBV25-1 | . | TGTGCCAGCACCCCCACATCCGGGACTAGCGCCGAGCAGTACTTC | CASTPTSGTSAEQYF
TRBD1 | TRBJ2-1 | TRBV3-1 | . | TGTGCCAGCAGCCGACAGGGACAGGGGGCGATCTATGAGCAGTTCTTC | CASSRQGQGAIYEQFF
TRBD2 | TRBJ2-1 | TRBV20-1 | . | TGCAGTGCAGGAGCGGGGGGGCCGCTCAATGAGCAGATCTTT | CSAGAGGPLNEQIF
. | TRBJ2-1 | TRBV5-1 | few | TGCGCCAGCAGCCGGGGACAACTGAGCCTCTACAATGAGCAGTTCTTC | CASSRGQLSLYNEQFF
TRBD2 | TRBJ2-7 | TRBV10-3 | . | TGTGCCATTAAGACTAGCGGCCCCTACGAGCAGTACTTC | CAIKTSGPYEQYF
TRBD2 | TRBJ2-3 | TRBV4-1 | few | TGCGCCAGCAGCCAAGATGGGCTAGCGGGGGGTATGGATACGCAGTATTTT | CASSQDGLAGGMDTQYF
. | TRBJ2-7 | TRBV28 | few | TGTGCCAGCACCTCAAGGGGGGAGACCAAGCAGTACTTC | CASTSRGETKQYF
. | TRBJ2-7 | TRBV5-1 | . | TGCGCCAGCAGCTGGGACACCTACAATGAGCAGTACTTC | CASSWDTYNEQYF
TRBD1 | TRBJ2-7 | TRBV20-1 | few | TGCAGTGCTAGAGACTCAGACAGGGGCTATGGCGAGCAGTACTTC | CSARDSDRGYGEQYF